These T cell receptor beta chains were read from a single sample in a study of cytomegalovirus exposure and HLA in healthy donors. The data were produced by immunoSEQ multiplex PCR, yet TCRdb's version contains in-frame clones alone and is incomplete. The data show just under 95,000 clones, over 70% seen once. Input material: PBMCs. The receptors were gathered from a man aged 50 to 59 in good health and CMV-seropositive. CDR3s include the opening cysteine and the closing phenylalanine or tryptophan. Fields, in order: J gene, D gene, V gene, clone size, CDR3 protein, CDR3 DNA. The D gene is left open where the match is weak. Clone size, where shown, is once, few, many, or a class for clones that have expanded.

>TRBJ1-1|TRBD1|TRBV11-3|.
CASSLEAGGTEAFF
TGTGCCAGCAGCTTAGAGGCAGGGGGCACTGAAGCTTTCTTT
>TRBJ1-2|.|TRBV27|.
CASSLSAYGYTF
TGTGCCAGCAGTTTATCAGCCTATGGCTACACCTTC
>TRBJ2-5|.|TRBV7-6|few
CASSTLDPGETQYF
TGTGCCAGCAGCACCCTCGACCCGGGGGAGACCCAGTACTTC
>TRBJ2-7|.|TRBV6-4|.
CASPEEEQYF
TGTGCCAGCCCGGAGGAAGAGCAGTACTTC
>TRBJ2-7|TRBD2|TRBV28|.
CASSLAGGSYEQYF
TGTGCCAGCAGTTTAGCGGGGGGATCCTACGAGCAGTACTTC
>TRBJ1-1|TRBD1|TRBV11-2|.
CASSHNRGQDTEAFF
TGTGCCAGCAGCCATAACAGGGGGCAGGACACTGAAGCTTTCTTT
>TRBJ2-2|TRBD1|TRBV18|.
CASSPLRDREVTGELFF
TGTGCCAGCTCACCGCTCCGGGACAGGGAAGTTACCGGGGAGCTGTTTTTT
>TRBJ2-3|.|TRBV4-3|.
CASSQDGASTSTDTQYF
TGCGCCAGCAGCCAAGATGGGGCATCGACTAGCACAGATACGCAGTATTTT
>TRBJ2-6|.|TRBV4-3|.
CASSQDTPVQAGANVLTF
TGCGCCAGCAGCCAAGACACCCCCGTGCAGGCTGGGGCCAACGTCCTGACTTTC
>TRBJ2-1|TRBD1|TRBV27|.
CASSFGTGADNEQFF
TGTGCCAGCAGTTTCGGGACAGGGGCCGACAATGAGCAGTTCTTC
>TRBJ1-4|.|TRBV7-2|few
CASNPVQALNEKLFF
TGTGCCAGCAACCCAGTCCAGGCGCTTAATGAAAAACTGTTTTTT
>TRBJ2-5|TRBD2|TRBV7-3|.
CASSFSGGAGETQYF
TGTGCCAGCAGCTTTAGCGGGGGGGCAGGAGAGACCCAGTACTTC
>TRBJ2-2|.|TRBV7-8|.
CASSPIGNTGELFF
TGTGCCAGCAGCCCCATCGGGAACACCGGGGAGCTGTTTTTT
>TRBJ2-5|TRBD2|TRBV5-8|.
CASSLRGGETQYF
TGTGCCAGCAGCTTGCGGGGGGGGGAGACCCAGTACTTC
>TRBJ1-4|.|TRBV9|.
CASSVEGSNEKLFF
TGTGCCAGCAGCGTAGAGGGGTCTAATGAAAAACTGTTTTTT
>TRBJ1-2|.|TRBV5-1|.
CASSLTGEGYGYTF
TGCGCCAGCAGCTTGACGGGGGAGGGGTATGGCTACACCTTC
>TRBJ1-2|TRBD1|TRBV7-9|.
CASSSADRAYGYTF
TGTGCCAGCAGCTCCGCGGACAGGGCTTATGGCTACACCTTC
>TRBJ2-3|.|TRBV5-4|.
CASSLRGPRDTQYF
TGTGCCAGCAGCTTGAGGGGTCCGAGAGATACGCAGTATTTT
>TRBJ1-4|.|TRBV19|few
CASRHATNEKLFF
TGTGCCAGCAGACACGCAACTAATGAAAAACTGTTTTTT
>TRBJ2-7|.|TRBV28|.
CASSQGGAVREQYF
TGTGCCAGCAGTCAAGGGGGGGCAGTCCGCGAGCAGTACTTC
>TRBJ1-1|TRBD1|TRBV4-3|.
CASSPGDSSNTEAFF
TGCGCCAGCAGCCCAGGGGACAGTTCGAACACTGAAGCTTTCTTT
>TRBJ1-3|TRBD1|TRBV11-2|.
CASSLDRQGASGNTIYF
TGTGCCAGCAGCTTAGATCGGCAGGGGGCCTCTGGAAACACCATATATTTT
>TRBJ1-5|.|TRBV28|few
CASSLGFNGNQPQHF
TGTGCCAGCAGTTTGGGCTTTAACGGCAATCAGCCCCAGCATTTT
>TRBJ2-5|TRBD1|TRBV5-8|.
CASTSTGVQETQYF
TGTGCCAGCACATCGACAGGGGTGCAAGAGACCCAGTACTTC
>TRBJ1-2|.|TRBV7-2|.
CASSAETPLTGAYGYTF
TGTGCCAGCAGCGCGGAAACCCCCCTGACAGGAGCCTATGGCTACACCTTC
>TRBJ1-1|TRBD1|TRBV28|.
CASSLGGREAFF
TGTGCCAGCAGCCTAGGGGGCAGGGAAGCTTTCTTT
>TRBJ1-1|.|TRBV7-9|medium-sized
CASSFEARDTEAFF
TGTGCCAGCAGCTTCGAAGCAAGAGATACTGAAGCTTTCTTT
>TRBJ1-1|TRBD1|TRBV18|.
CASSSTTGGNTEAFF
TGTGCCAGCTCATCGACTACAGGGGGGAACACTGAAGCTTTCTTT
>TRBJ2-7|TRBD2|TRBV5-1|.
CASSAGGVLYYEQYF
TGCGCCAGCTCCGCGGGGGGTGTCCTCTACTACGAGCAGTACTTC
>TRBJ1-2|.|TRBV6-5|.
CASSYEGRSLYYGYTF
TGTGCCAGCAGTTACGAAGGCAGGTCCCTCTATTATGGCTACACCTTC
>TRBJ2-1|.|TRBV30|.
CAWTPRQLSSYNEQFF
TGTGCCTGGACCCCTCGACAGCTTAGCTCCTACAATGAGCAGTTCTTC
>TRBJ1-1|.|TRBV20-1|.
CSAGGVPEAFF
TGCAGTGCTGGGGGGGTTCCTGAAGCTTTCTTT
>TRBJ1-2|.|TRBV6-1|.
CASISDKNYGYTF
TGTGCCAGCATTTCTGACAAGAACTATGGCTACACCTTC
>TRBJ1-4|.|TRBV30|few
CAWTQSATNEKLFF
TGTGCCTGGACACAATCCGCAACTAATGAAAAACTGTTTTTT
>TRBJ1-1|TRBD1|TRBV5-5|few
CASSQRAGGGPEAFF
TGTGCCAGCAGCCAAAGGGCAGGGGGAGGCCCTGAAGCTTTCTTT
>TRBJ2-7|TRBD2|TRBV19|.
CASSRGGIGEQYF
TGTGCCAGTAGTCGGGGGGGGATCGGCGAGCAGTACTTC
>TRBJ2-1|.|TRBV7-2|.
CASSLLQGHNEQFF
TGTGCCAGCAGCTTATTACAGGGACACAATGAGCAGTTCTTC
>TRBJ1-2|.|TRBV6-1|.
CASSTRQDDGYTF
TGTGCCAGCAGTACAAGGCAGGATGATGGCTACACCTTC
>TRBJ2-1|.|TRBV7-2|once
CASSPDYNSYNEQFF
TGTGCCAGCAGCCCAGACTATAACTCCTACAATGAGCAGTTCTTC
>TRBJ1-2|.|TRBV25-1|.
CASSDRGVGGYPF
TGTGCCAGCAGTGATAGAGGGGTGGGAGGCTACCCCTTC